The 7 T cell receptor beta chains presented below share a single source sample, sequenced in a study of shared clonotypes between healthy human individuals. Cells designated naive CD8 were CD45RO-negative and were positively selected for CCR7, with terminally differentiated effector memory CD45RA+ cells excluded. The repertoire was sequenced with immunoSEQ multiplex PCR; TCRdb's copy has only in-frame clones and lacks some. The table shows about 2 million clones, with about 95% occurring only once. Sequenced: naive CD8+ T cells sorted from blood. Receptors originate from a man aged 18 to 30 in good health.

This rearrangement joins TRBV18 to TRBJ1-1, with a weak D call TRBD1 (6 bases). Germline V gene lookup returns CDR1 KGHSH and CDR2 LQKENI. V was trimmed by 5 bases and J by 4 bases, leaving 11 bases between them. This CDR3 is built from 13 residues. This CDR3 is CASSAGAVTEAFF. The CDR3 DNA sequence: TGTGCCAGCTCAGCGGGGGCCGTCACTGAAGCTTTCTTT.

This chain connects TRBV7-9 to TRBJ1-1; D unresolved. Per the germline V gene, CDR1 is SEHNR and CDR2 is FQNEAQ (reference sequence). V was trimmed by 8 bases and J by 1 base, leaving 5 bases between them. CDR3 length: 11 residues. The CDR3 protein is CASAANTEAFF. Written as DNA, the CDR3 is TGTGCCAGCGCGGCGAACACTGAAGCTTTCTTT.

The chain combines TRBV5-8 with TRBJ1-6, with no clear D. The CDR3 totals 17 residues. With 4 bases removed from V and 12 bases from J, the gap between germline ends came to 26 bases. Germline lookup yields CDR1 SGHTS and CDR2 YDEGEE. In DNA form, the CDR3 reads TGTGCCAGCAGCATGATATACGCCGAAGCCATCCTTCGACCCCTCCACTTT. Its protein is CASSMIYAEAILRPLHF.

V and J are TRBV6-1 and TRBJ2-3; D not certain. Germline assignment: CDR1 MNHNS and CDR2 SASEGT. Trimming removed 3 bases from V and 0 bases from J, with 10 bases in between. This CDR3 spans 15 amino acids. Here the CDR3 reads CASSDPQPSTDTQYF. CDR3 in DNA: TGTGCCAGCAGTGACCCACAGCCTAGCACAGATACGCAGTATTTT.

The rearrangement joins TRBV5-1 to TRBJ2-2; D is undetermined. Trimming took off 1 base at V and 5 bases at J, with 9 bases between the two ends. The CDR3 sequence is 14 residues long. Germline V gives CDR1 SGHRS, CDR2 YFSETQ. The CDR3 DNA reads TGCGCCAGCAGCTTGTCCCCGGCGACCGGGGAGCTGTTTTTT. It is translated as CASSLSPATGELFF. Using reference TRBV5-1 and TRBJ2-2 for the parts outside the CDR3, the full variable domain is KAGVTQTPRYLIKTRGQQVTLSCSPISGHRSVSWYQQTPGQGLQFLFEYFSETQRNKGNFPGRFSGRQFSNSRSEMNVSTLELGDSALYLCASSLSPATGELFFGEGSRLTVL.

V and J are TRBV19 and TRBJ2-1; 7 positions agree with TRBD1. V gave up 2 bases and J gave up 5 bases; unmatched junction bases: 9. CDR1 is LNHDA and CDR2 is SQIVND in the germline V gene (reference sequence). The CDR3 covers 16 residues. CDR3 nucleotides: TGTGCCAGTAGTATATATGTCGGGACAGAAAACAATGAGCAGTTCTTC. This codes for CASSIYVGTENNEQFF. The complete variable domain, with remaining parts taken from reference TRBV19 and TRBJ2-1, reads DGGITQSPKYLFRKEGQNVTLSCEQNLNHDAMYWYRQDPGQGLRLIYYSQIVNDFQKGDIAEGYSVSREKKESFPLTVTSAQKNPTAFYLCASSIYVGTENNEQFFGPGTRLTVL.

The chain carries TRBV9 and TRBJ2-3; TRBD2 agrees at 7 bases. The CDR3 is 18 amino acids. CDR1 and CDR2 (germline): SGDLS, YYNGEE. J gave up 3 bases and V 0 bases, and 13 bases lay outside the gene matches. CDR3 sequence (DNA): TGTGCCAGCAGCGTAGGGACACTAGCGCACCTCGGGACAGATACGCAGTATTTT. This translates into CASSVGTLAHLGTDTQYF.